This T cell receptor beta chain was sequenced in a study of identical twins. Study-level findings and limits: Cord blood's abundant beta clonotypes had fewer insertions, unlike memory repertoires. Out-of-frame alpha sequences shared by twins showed excess low generation probability. The models systematically underestimated how much out-of-frame TCR alpha was shared in monozygotic twins.

The V gene's germline CDR1 is MDHEN and CDR2 SYDVKM. The CDR3 runs 15 residues. Trimming pared 1 base from V and 4 bases from J, leaving 8 bases between. This clonotype was counted between two and nine times. Its antigen is as yet unknown. A universal primer site arose from template switching, and cDNA bore unique molecular identifiers. TCRdb reprocessed the 5' RACE reads via MiXCR and lists one record per CDR3 protein. The repertoire includes around 1.7 million distinct CDR3 sequences, under 35% of them detected once, and about 0.3% sits in the top ten. The clonotype comes from a newborn girl in good health. V gene TRBV28 combines with J gene TRBJ2-6; unclear D gene. Sequenced input: cord blood. The CDR3: CASSLLGYGANVLTF. The CDR3 nucleotides read TGTGCCAGCAGTTTATTGGGGTACGGGGCCAACGTCCTGACTTTC.